A single sample gave rise to the 5 T cell receptor beta chains below, sequenced in a study of spatial heterogeneity in lung cancer. Time point given: blood at routine non-recurrence follow-up after resection. Researchers sequenced whole RNA taken from tumor, nontumor lung or frozen PBMC without sorting. Each CDR3 protein is one row after TCRdb ran MiXCR on the 5' RACE reads. The table shows 95,000 to 130,000 distinct CDR3 sequences, with more than 9% occurring only once. The sample in question was PBMCs, obtained at follow-up. These receptors originate from a male donor with early-stage non-small cell lung cancer.

The chain uses TRBV6-2 or TRBV6-3 and TRBJ2-7; 11 bases fit TRBD2. The CDR3 is made up of 16 amino acids. V gave up 7 bases and J gave up 0 bases; unmatched junction bases: 8. Looked up from germline, CDR1 is MNHEY and CDR2 is SVGEGT. The CDR3 DNA reads as TGTGCCAGCACCCCTCTCGGACTAGCGGGCTCCTACGAGCAGTACTTC. Its translation is CASTPLGLAGSYEQYF.

The chain is built from TRBV24-1 and TRBJ1-3, with no clear D. This CDR3 has 16 residues. CDR1 and CDR2 (germline): KGHDR, SFDVKD. The V gene lost 0 bases and the J gene lost 0 bases, with 8 bases spanning the gap. The CDR3 protein is CATSDLDTNSGNTIYF. In DNA form, the CDR3 reads TGTGCCACCAGTGATTTGGACACCAACTCTGGAAACACCATATATTTT.

This chain connects TRBV20-1 to TRBJ2-7; possibly TRBD1 for D (5 bases). Per the germline V gene, CDR1 is DFQATT and CDR2 is SNEGSKA (reference sequence). CDR3 size: 11 residues. V lost 4 bases to trimming and J lost 2 bases, with 6 bases between them. CDR3 amino acids: CSAKQAYEQYF. Here the CDR3 DNA reads TGCAGTGCTAAACAGGCCTACGAGCAGTACTTC.

This clonotype was seen many times. The rearrangement uses TRBV19 and TRBJ1-5; no definite D call. Germline V lookup: CDR1 LNHDA, CDR2 SQIVND (reference sequence). V lost 3 bases to trimming and J lost 3 bases, with 12 bases between them. CDR3 length equals 15 residues. CDR3 in amino acids: CASSIFVAVNQPQHF. As DNA, the CDR3 is TGTGCCAGTAGTATCTTCGTGGCCGTCAATCAGCCCCAGCATTTT.

This clonotype was counted at least ten times. The chain couples TRBV6-5 to TRBJ1-5; the D gene is possibly TRBD1 (6 bases). Per germline, CDR1 MNHEY and CDR2 SVGAGI. The CDR3 covers 12 residues. V dropped 8 bases and J dropped 7 bases, with 12 bases sitting between them. This chain's CDR3 is CASGDIPQPQHF. The CDR3 coding sequence is TGTGCCAGCGGGGACATCCCCCAGCCCCAGCATTTT.